This T cell receptor (beta chain) was profiled in a study of shared clonotypes between healthy human individuals. A word on this clone: Its target is not known. This sample also contains other DNA sequences that code for the same CDR3.

From germline, CDR1 is LGHNA and CDR2 YSLEER. The ends were cut back, 3 bases at V and 0 bases at J, with 12 bases in the middle. CDR3 size: 16 residues. The deep-level immunoSEQ assay was used. Per the study methods: For the immunoSEQ data, sequences were junction-only without quality scores, so filtering differed. Repertoires were generated with immunoSEQ multiplex PCR, while TCRdb's copy carries only in-frame clones and drops some. The DNA was the basis for D and trimming; V, J and clone size are from that table. The repertoire holds around 2.1 million clones, with 85% to 95% as singletons. Naive CD8 isolation took CD45RO-negative cells positively selected for CCR7 and excluded terminally differentiated effector memory CD45RA+ cells. Study observations and caveats: For naive CD4 cells, 5% to 6.5% of clonotypes were shared across a handful of donors.

The TCR originated in a man younger than 35 in good health. Some clones in this sample may be carry-over from other donors' samples. The chain carries TRBV4-3 and TRBJ2-1, with a possible D match to TRBD1 (5 bases). Sample: naive CD8+ T cells from PBMCs. CDR3: CASSQRTDSSYNEQFF. Here the CDR3 DNA reads TGCGCCAGCAGCCAGAGGACCGACAGCTCCTACAATGAGCAGTTCTTC.